This T cell receptor beta chain was obtained from a study of Graves' ophthalmopathy and Graves' hyperthyroidism. Broader study findings: With a specificity of around 76% and a sensitivity of about 70%, the model predicted ophthalmopathy progression.

Unmatched junction bases numbered 4, after V lost 0 bases and J lost 8 bases. The CDR3 is 16 amino acids. Germline V gene data show CDR1 as MNHEY and CDR2 as SVGAGI. RNA served as the template for amplifying TCR beta CDR3 regions. HTBI primers served in a first-round RT-PCR, which a second-round multiplex PCR followed. Each CDR3 protein gets one entry after TCRdb re-called the multiplex PCR reads with MiXCR. The data show about 1.1 million distinct CDR3 sequences, less than 45% seen once. This clonotype has a count of ten or more. Its antigen is unknown. This TCR derives from an adult man with Graves' hyperthyroidism. The V and J genes are TRBV6-5 and TRBJ1-6, with 10 bases lining up with TRBD1. Sequencing used peripheral blood or thyroid tissue (not recorded which). As DNA, the CDR3 is TGTGCCAGCAGTTACTCGATTGACAGGGGGCATTCACCCCTCCACTTT. It is translated as CASSYSIDRGHSPLHF.